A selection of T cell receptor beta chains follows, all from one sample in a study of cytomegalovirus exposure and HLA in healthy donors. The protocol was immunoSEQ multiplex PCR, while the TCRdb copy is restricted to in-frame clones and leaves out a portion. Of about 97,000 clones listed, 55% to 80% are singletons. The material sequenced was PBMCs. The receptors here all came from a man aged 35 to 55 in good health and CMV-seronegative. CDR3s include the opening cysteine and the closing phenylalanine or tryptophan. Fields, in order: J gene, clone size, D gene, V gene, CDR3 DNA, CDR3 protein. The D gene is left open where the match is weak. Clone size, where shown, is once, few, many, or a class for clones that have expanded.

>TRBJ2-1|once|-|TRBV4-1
TGCGCCAGCAGCCAAGTAGGGGTCAATGAGCAGTTCTTC
CASSQVGVNEQFF
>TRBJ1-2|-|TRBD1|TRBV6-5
TGTGCCAGCAGTTACCCAAAAGGACAGGGGGAGAATGGCTACACCTTC
CASSYPKGQGENGYTF
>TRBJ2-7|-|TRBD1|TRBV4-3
TGCGCCAGCAGAATGGACAGGGGGGAAGAGGGGACCTACGAGCAGTACTTC
CASRMDRGEEGTYEQYF
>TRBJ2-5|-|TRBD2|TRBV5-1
TGCGCCAGCAGCTTTAGCGGGGAAGAGACCCAGTACTTC
CASSFSGEETQYF
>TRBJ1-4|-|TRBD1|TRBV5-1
TGCGCCAGCAGCTTGAGGGGGACAGGGATAAGTAATGAAAAACTGTTTTTT
CASSLRGTGISNEKLFF
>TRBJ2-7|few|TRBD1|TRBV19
TGTGCCAGTAGCCCTTCCCCCGGGACAGTATCCTACGAGCAGTACTTC
CASSPSPGTVSYEQYF
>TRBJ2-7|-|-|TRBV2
TGTGCCAGCAGTGCCGATTTGGGAGGGGGTCACGAGCAGTACTTC
CASSADLGGGHEQYF
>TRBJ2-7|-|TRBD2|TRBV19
TGTGCCAGTACTCCTAGCGGGGGGTACGAGCAGTACTTC
CASTPSGGYEQYF
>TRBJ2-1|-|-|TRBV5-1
TGCGCCAGCAGCTTGGAAGGGGTTGAACAGTTCTTC
CASSLEGVEQFF
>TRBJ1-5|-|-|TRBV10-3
TGTGCCATCAGTGGCCCATCTGGAGAGCCCCAGCATTTT
CAISGPSGEPQHF
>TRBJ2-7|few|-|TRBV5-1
TGCGCCAGCAGCCAGACTGAGTCCTACGAGCAGTACTTC
CASSQTESYEQYF
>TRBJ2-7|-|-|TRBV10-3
TGTGCCAGTTCCTTCGCGGGGGAGCAGTACTTC
CASSFAGEQYF
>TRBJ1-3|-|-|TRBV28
TGTGCCAGCAGTGCTACAGGGACCTACTTCTCTGGAAACACCATATATTTT
CASSATGTYFSGNTIYF
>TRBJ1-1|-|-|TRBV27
TGTGCCAGCAGATTTCAGGGTTCCACTGAAGCTTTCTTT
CASRFQGSTEAFF
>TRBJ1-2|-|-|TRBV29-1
TGCAGCGTTGAAGATTGGAGAGCTAACTATGGCTACACCTTC
CSVEDWRANYGYTF
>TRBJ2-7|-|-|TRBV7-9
TGTGCCAGCAGCTTTTCAGGCTACGAGCAGTACTTC
CASSFSGYEQYF
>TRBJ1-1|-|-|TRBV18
TGTGCCACGCGGGGCCAGGGGAACACTGAAGCTTTCTTT
CATRGQGNTEAFF
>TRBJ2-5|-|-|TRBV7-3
TGTGCCAGCAGCCTGACAGGCCTCCAAGAGACCCAGTACTTC
CASSLTGLQETQYF
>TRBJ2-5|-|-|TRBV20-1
TGCAGTGCCTCCCGCGGGCTGGTCCAGTACTTC
CSASRGLVQYF
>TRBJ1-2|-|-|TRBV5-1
TGCGCCAGCAGCTTGGATGGGGGGGATAGGGGCTACACCTTC
CASSLDGGDRGYTF
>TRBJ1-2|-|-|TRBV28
TGTGCCAGCAGTTCTGGGACACCAAACTATGGCTACACCTTC
CASSSGTPNYGYTF
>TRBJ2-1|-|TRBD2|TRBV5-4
TGTGCCAGCAGCTTGAAGACTAGCGGGGGGGACAATGAGCAGTTCTTC
CASSLKTSGGDNEQFF
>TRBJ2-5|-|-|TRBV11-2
TGTGCCAGCAGCTCCCTACAGGGCCTCCAAGGAGAGACCCAGTACTTC
CASSSLQGLQGETQYF
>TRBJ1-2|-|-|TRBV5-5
TGTGCCAGCAGCCCGCTACAGGGAATCTCATATGGCTACACCTTC
CASSPLQGISYGYTF
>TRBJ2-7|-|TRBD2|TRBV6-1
TGTGCCAGCAGTGAAAGAGCTAGCGGGGAAACCTACGAGCAGTACTTC
CASSERASGETYEQYF
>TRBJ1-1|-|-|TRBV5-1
TGCGCCAGCAGCTCATCCAGCAGCGGGAGGGGCGGGCGTGAAGCTTTCTTT
CASSSSSSGRGGREAFF
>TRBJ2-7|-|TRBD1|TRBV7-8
TGTGCCAGCAGCTCCCCACAGGGGAGCTCCTACGAGCAGTACTTC
CASSSPQGSSYEQYF
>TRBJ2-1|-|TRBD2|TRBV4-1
TGCGCCAGCAGCCAAGCCCTTACTAGCGGGGGGGTCAATGAGCAGTTCTTC
CASSQALTSGGVNEQFF
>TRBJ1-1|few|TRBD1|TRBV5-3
TGTGCCAGAAGCTTGGCGGGACAGCAGAACACTGAAGCTTTCTTT
CARSLAGQQNTEAFF
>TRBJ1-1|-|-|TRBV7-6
TGTGCCAGCAGCCTACTGCACACTGAAGCTTTCTTT
CASSLLHTEAFF
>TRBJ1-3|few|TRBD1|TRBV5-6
TGTGCCAGCAGCTTGGGGGACAGGGCTGGAAACACCACATATTTT
CASSLGDRAGNTTYF
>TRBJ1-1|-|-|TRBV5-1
TGCGCCAGCAGCTTGGTTCGTCCGGGGGGCACTGAAGCTTTCTTT
CASSLVRPGGTEAFF
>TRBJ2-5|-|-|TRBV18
TGTGCCAGCTCGGAGAGGCAAGAGACCCAGTACTTC
CASSERQETQYF
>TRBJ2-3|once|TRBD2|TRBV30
TGTGCCTGGAGGCCGGTAGCGGGGGTCACAGATACGCAGTATTTT
CAWRPVAGVTDTQYF
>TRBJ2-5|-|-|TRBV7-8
TGTGCCAGCAGCTTAACAGGGATGGGTGAGACCCAGTACTTC
CASSLTGMGETQYF
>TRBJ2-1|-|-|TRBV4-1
TGCGCCAGCAGCCAAACCGGGGGGCCCTTAAGGCCCCAGTTCTTC
CASSQTGGPLRPQFF
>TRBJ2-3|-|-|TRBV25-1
TGTGCCAGCAGTCATCAGGGTTGGGGCACAGATACGCAGTATTTT
CASSHQGWGTDTQYF
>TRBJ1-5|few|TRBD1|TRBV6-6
TGTGCCAGCAGTTATATACAGGGGGGGAATCAGCCCCAGCATTTT
CASSYIQGGNQPQHF
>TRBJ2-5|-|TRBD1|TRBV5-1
TGCGCCAGCAGTCGGACAGGGATGATCCTAGAGACCCAGTACTTC
CASSRTGMILETQYF
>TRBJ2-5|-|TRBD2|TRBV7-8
TGTGCCAGCAGCTCCGGGGCGGGGGGAGAGACCCAGTACTTC
CASSSGAGGETQYF
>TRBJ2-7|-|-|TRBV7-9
TGTGCCAGCAGCTTAGGAGAGAGGGCCTACGAGCAGTACTTC
CASSLGERAYEQYF
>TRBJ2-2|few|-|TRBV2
TGTGCCAGCAGTGAGGCAGGCACCGGGGAGCTGTTTTTT
CASSEAGTGELFF
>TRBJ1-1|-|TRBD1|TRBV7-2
TGTGCCAGCAGCCCCGGGACAGCGAACACTGAAGCTTTCTTT
CASSPGTANTEAFF
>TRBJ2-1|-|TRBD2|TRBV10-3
TGTGCCATCAGTGAGTCAGCGCTAGCGGGGTACAATGAGCAGTTCTTC
CAISESALAGYNEQFF
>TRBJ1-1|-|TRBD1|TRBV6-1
TGTGCCAGCACCCAAAGGGGGCGAACTGAAGCTTTCTTT
CASTQRGRTEAFF
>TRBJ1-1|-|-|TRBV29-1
TGCAGCGTTGAACAGGGCCCTGAAGCTTTCTTT
CSVEQGPEAFF
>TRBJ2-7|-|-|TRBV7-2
TGTGCCAGCAGCTCACAGGGCTACGAGCAGTACTTC
CASSSQGYEQYF
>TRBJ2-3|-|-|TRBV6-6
TGTGCCAGCAGTTACCTGGCAGGGATCACAGATACGCAGTATTTT
CASSYLAGITDTQYF
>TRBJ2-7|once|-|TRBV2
TGTGCCAGCAGTCGAAGCAGAGAGGGCTCCGAGCAGTACTTC
CASSRSREGSEQYF
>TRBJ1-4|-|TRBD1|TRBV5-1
TGCGCCAGCAGCTTTTACTACAGGGGGACTAATGAAAAACTGTTTTTT
CASSFYYRGTNEKLFF
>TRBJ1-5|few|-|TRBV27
TGTGCCAGCAGTTTAACTGCACAGATTAATCAGCCCCAGCATTTT
CASSLTAQINQPQHF
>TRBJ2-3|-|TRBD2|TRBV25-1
TGTGCCAGCAGTGAGGGGGGCGGGGGGACCACAGATACGCAGTATTTT
CASSEGGGGTTDTQYF
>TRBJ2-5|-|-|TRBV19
TGTGCCAGACCTAGACAGCACGTCCACCAAGAGACCCAGTACTTC
CARPRQHVHQETQYF
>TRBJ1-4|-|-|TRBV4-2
TGTGCCAGCAGCCAAGATCGAACATCTAATGAAAAACTGTTTTTT
CASSQDRTSNEKLFF
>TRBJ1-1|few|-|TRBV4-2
TGTGCCAGCAGCCAAATCGGGAGTGAAGCTTTCTTT
CASSQIGSEAFF
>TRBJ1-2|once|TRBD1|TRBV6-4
TGTGCCAGCAGTGACTCACCAAGTGGACAGGGCTATGGCTACACCTTC
CASSDSPSGQGYGYTF
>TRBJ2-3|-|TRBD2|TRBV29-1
TGCAGCGCCCGAACGGGGGGGGGCACAGATACGCAGTATTTT
CSARTGGGTDTQYF